These 4 T cell receptor beta chains were sequenced from one sample in a study of shared clonotypes between healthy human individuals. Profiling relied on immunoSEQ multiplex PCR, and the TCRdb table lists in-frame clones only, not all of them. The sample shows about 230,000 clones, approximately 65% of them seen only once. The sequenced material came from memory CD4+ T cells sorted from blood. Subset indicated: CD45RA-negative fraction. These receptors were collected from a man younger than 45 in good health.

CDR3 DNA: TGTGCCAGCAGTTTAGTACGCGGGGCCGGAGGGGCCCAGTACTTC. Amino acid sequence: CASSLVRGAGGAQYF. The V and J genes are TRBV28 and TRBJ2-5, with D tentatively TRBD2 (6 bases). Trimming took 2 bases from V and 9 from J, leaving 19 bases between them. The germline gives CDR1 MDHEN, CDR2 SYDVKM. The CDR3 is made up of 15 amino acids.

The chain links TRBV7-6 to TRBJ2-3; D uncertain. V dropped 1 base and J dropped 0 bases, with 8 bases sitting between them. The CDR3 spans 15 residues. The germline gives CDR1 SGHVS, CDR2 FNYEAQ. The CDR3 bases are TGTGCCAGCAGCTTAGATCGACTGAGCACAGATACGCAGTATTTT. It specifies CASSLDRLSTDTQYF.

The chain couples TRBV2 to TRBJ2-1; the D gene is possibly TRBD2 (5 bases). The CDR3 loop spans 15 amino acids. Germline V gives CDR1 SNHLY, CDR2 FYNNEI. V lost 6 bases and J 0 bases, leaving 12 bases between the germline ends. Here the CDR3 reads CASSASGASYNEQFF. The CDR3 DNA is TGTGCCAGCAGCGCCAGCGGAGCCTCCTACAATGAGCAGTTCTTC. The variable domain in full, with the rest retrieved from reference TRBV2 and TRBJ2-1, is EPEVTQTPSHQVTQMGQEVILRCVPISNHLYFYWYRQILGQKVEFLVSFYNNEISEKSEIFDDQFSVERPDGSNFTLKIRSTKLEDSAMYFCASSASGASYNEQFFGPGTRLTVL.

J is TRBJ2-3 and V is TRBV27; possible D gene TRBD2, 6 bases. The CDR3 covers 18 residues. Germline V lookup: CDR1 MNHEY, CDR2 SMNVEV (reference sequence). V was shortened by 6 bases and J by 2 bases, with 24 bases between the two germline ends. The CDR3 sequence: CASSQFHGAEGATDTQYF. CDR3 nucleotides: TGTGCCAGCAGCCAATTCCACGGCGCGGAGGGAGCCACAGATACGCAGTATTTT.